One sample yielded the 16 T cell receptor beta chains listed below, sequenced in a study of identifying expanded T cells in peripheral blood (dated by TCRdb to about 2019). The method was the immunoSEQ multiplex PCR assay. Drawn from immuneACCESS, this table holds only the in-frame rearrangements with V and J called that TCRdb kept. Clones are partly lost; checked studies trace under half to an unresolved V gene and leave the rest unexplained. The sample table records 70,000 to 95,000 clones; around nine tenths of these occur just once. Around 7% of the sample goes to the ten largest clones. The sample consisted of blood. These receptors all stem from a person aged 18 to 75 in good health.

The chain couples TRBV5-6 to TRBJ2-3, with 8 bases that match TRBD2. Germline V gene data show CDR1 as SGHDT and CDR2 as YYEEEE. The CDR3 loop spans 14 amino acids. V lost 1 base to trimming and J lost 5 bases; unmatched junction nucleotides: 3. CDR3 in DNA: TGTGCCAGCAGCTTGCAGGGACTAGTAGATACGCAGTATTTT. Protein product: CASSLQGLVDTQYF.

V is TRBV5-2 and J is TRBJ1-1. TRBV5-2 is labeled a pseudogene. There are 13 residues in the CDR3. This CDR3 is CASSLGRLLEAFF. CDR3 DNA: TGTGCCAGCAGCTTAGGCAGATTACTTGAAGCTTTCTTT.

The CDR3: CATSRDLSGGRTEAFF. In DNA form, the CDR3 reads TGTGCCACCAGCAGAGATCTTTCAGGAGGTCGGACTGAAGCTTTCTTT. The gene calls are TRBV15 and TRBJ1-1; no definite D call. Germline-derived CDR1 and CDR2 are LNHNV and YYDKDF (reference sequence). The CDR3 sequence is 16 residues long. Trimming left V 0 bases short and J 5 bases short, with 16 bases between. The full variable domain, completed using reference TRBV15 and TRBJ1-1, is DAMVIQNPRYQVTQFGKPVTLSCSQTLNHNVMYWYQQKSSQAPKLLFHYYDKDFNNEADTPDNFQSRRPNTSFCFLDIRSPGLGDTAMYLCATSRDLSGGRTEAFFGQGTRLTVV.

The chain couples TRBV19 to TRBJ1-2; D remains unclear. The CDR3 length is 17 residues. Germline CDR1 is LNHDA and CDR2 is SQIVND (reference sequence). V was shortened by 6 bases and J by 8 bases, with 28 bases between the two germline ends. CDR3 region: CASSKYPISGGLGGYTF. The CDR3 DNA reads TGTGCCAGTAGCAAGTACCCCATCTCCGGAGGGCTCGGCGGCTACACCTTC.

The chain recombines TRBV29-1 with TRBJ2-5; 7 nucleotides align to TRBD1. Trimming at V came to 4 bases and at J to 5 bases, leaving 7 bases not matched to a gene. Germline V gene sequence: CDR1 SQVTM, CDR2 ANQGSEA. CDR3 length: 13 amino acids. The CDR3 nucleotides are TGCAGCGTTGGGCAGGGGGTTTTGGAGACCCAGTACTTC. Its translation: CSVGQGVLETQYF.

CDR3 protein: CASRRGSSYNEQFF. The CDR3 DNA reads TGTGCCAGCAGGAGGGGTAGCTCCTACAATGAGCAGTTCTTC. The chain combines TRBV5-4 with TRBJ2-1; D assignment may be TRBD1 or TRBD2 (5 bases each). CDR1 is SGHNT and CDR2 is YYREEE in the germline V gene (reference sequence). The CDR3 has 14 amino acids. V was trimmed by 5 bases and J by 0 bases, leaving 9 bases between them.

The chain employs TRBV30 and TRBJ1-1, with TRBD1 matching over 8 bases. The ends lost 5 bases at V and 7 bases at J; junction bases unmatched: 6. CDR3 length equals 12 residues. Germline V gives CDR1 GTSNPN, CDR2 SVGIG (reference sequence). The chain's CDR3 is CAWGTGTGEAFF. The CDR3 region has the DNA TGTGCCTGGGGGACAGGCACAGGTGAAGCTTTCTTT.

The chain has TRBV7-8 and TRBJ1-2; weak D call: TRBD1 (5 bases). V was trimmed by 1 base and J by 5 bases, leaving 17 bases between them. The CDR3 runs 16 residues. The germline gives CDR1 SGHVS, CDR2 FQNEAQ. CDR3 coding DNA: TGTGCCAGCAGCTTAGTAGGCGGGGCTCCTGGGTATGGCTACACCTTC. As protein: CASSLVGGAPGYGYTF.

This sequence joins TRBV10-1 and TRBJ2-1; tentatively, D is TRBD2 (5 bases). The germline V and J ends were trimmed by 0 bases and 0 bases, with 15 bases remaining between them. This CDR3 is 18 amino acids long. CDR1 and CDR2 (germline): WNHNN, SYGVQD (reference sequence). Here the CDR3 DNA reads TGCGCCAGCAGTGAGTCCCGGCGGGCTGTGGCCTCCTACAATGAGCAGTTCTTC. It translates to CASSESRRAVASYNEQFF.

This chain connects TRBV4-1 to TRBJ2-7, with 7 bases identical to TRBD1. The V gene's germline CDR1 is MGHRA and CDR2 YSYEKL. The length of the CDR3 is 15 residues. V gave up 1 base and J gave up 4 bases; unmatched junction bases: 7. Written as DNA, the CDR3 is TGCGCCAGCAGCCAAGTGGCGACAGGGTCATACGAGCAGTACTTC. As protein: CASSQVATGSYEQYF.

The V and J genes are TRBV7-8 and TRBJ1-5, with 7 nucleotides matching TRBD1. CDR3 length: 18 residues. The V gene end was trimmed by 5 bases and the J gene end by 0 bases; junction bases not matched to a gene: 13. Germline values: CDR1 SGHVS, CDR2 FQNEAQ. The chain's CDR3 is CASSPLGIRGGSNQPQHF. The CDR3 coding sequence is TGTGCCAGCAGCCCCCTGGGGATCAGGGGGGGTAGCAATCAGCCCCAGCATTTT.

The rearrangement links TRBV14 to TRBJ1-1, with TRBD1 as a possible D gene (5 bases). The germline gives CDR1 SGHDN, CDR2 FVKESK. Trimming cost V 0 bases and J 5 bases, with 7 bases left between them. The CDR3 covers 13 residues. The CDR3 loop reads CASSQERGTEAFF. The DNA of the CDR3 is TGTGCCAGCAGCCAAGAGAGGGGAACTGAAGCTTTCTTT.

A single count supports this clone. This chain joins TRBV2 and TRBJ2-5, with D possibly being TRBD2 (5 bases). CDR1 and CDR2 from the germline V gene are SNHLY and FYNNEI. With 5 bases removed from V and 5 bases from J, the gap between germline ends came to 9 bases. There are 12 residues in the CDR3. The CDR3 protein is CASSMREETQYF. CDR3 DNA sequence: TGTGCCAGCAGTATGAGGGAGGAGACCCAGTACTTC.

The chain joins TRBV28 to TRBJ1-2; perhaps TRBD1 as D (6 bases). The V gene's germline CDR1 is MDHEN and CDR2 SYDVKM. CDR3 size: 13 residues. V was trimmed by 4 bases and J by 5 bases, leaving 11 bases between them. The chain's CDR3 is CASSSGAGYGYTF. In nucleotides, the CDR3 is TGTGCCAGCAGTTCAGGGGCTGGGTATGGCTACACCTTC.

The chain uses TRBV2 and TRBJ1-1, with D uncertain. The germline CDR1 and CDR2 sequences are SNHLY and FYNNEI. Trimming took 4 bases from V and 5 from J, leaving 11 bases between them. The CDR3 is 13 amino acids. As DNA, the CDR3 is TGTGCCAGCAGTGTTCGGCACAAGACTGAAGCTTTCTTT. Its translation is CASSVRHKTEAFF.

The genes are TRBV19 and TRBJ1-5, with D maybe TRBD1 (6 bases). The V end was cut by 7 bases, the J end by 3 bases, with 22 bases between. The CDR3 contains 17 residues. Germline CDR1 LNHDA, CDR2 SQIVND (reference sequence). CDR3 DNA: TGTGCCAGTACCCCTGCGACGCACAGGGTGGTCAATCAGCCCCAGCATTTT. Translation gives CASTPATHRVVNQPQHF.